These 22 T cell receptor beta chains were sequenced from one sample in a study of T cell responses to AZD1222 COVID-19 vaccine. Here immunoSEQ multiplex PCR was the method, and the copy in TCRdb shows in-frame clones only, minus some. Of about 140,000 clones in the sample, more than 90% were seen once. This specimen was peripheral blood, taken on day 0 of AZD1222 vaccination. All receptors derive from an adult in good health.

The chain uses TRBV11-1 and TRBJ2-6, with no clear D. Trimming took off 1 base at V and 1 base at J, with 5 bases between the two ends. CDR1 SGHAT and CDR2 FQDESV come from the germline V gene (reference sequence). The CDR3 spans 15 residues. The DNA for the CDR3 is TGTGCCAGCAGCTTAGGCCTTTCTGGGGCCAACGTCCTGACTTTC. Amino acids: CASSLGLSGANVLTF.

The chain carries TRBV7-3 and TRBJ1-1; tentative D call: TRBD1 (6 bases). Germline CDR1 SGHTA, CDR2 FQGTGA. The CDR3 runs to 15 residues. V lost 1 base, J lost 3 bases, and 12 bases lay in between. CDR3 sequence reads: CASSLNGGADTEAFF. CDR3 DNA sequence: TGTGCCAGCAGCTTAAACGGGGGCGCGGACACTGAAGCTTTCTTT.

This clone was found once. The chain has TRBV9 and TRBJ2-1, with 8 bases fitting TRBD2. CDR3 length: 16 amino acids. CDR1 is SGDLS and CDR2 is YYNGEE in the germline V gene. The J segment lost 0 bases and the V segment lost 2 bases, leaving 4 bases of the junction unmatched. CDR3 protein: CASSVRLAGSYNEQFF. The CDR3 DNA reads as TGTGCCAGCAGCGTTCGGCTAGCGGGCTCCTACAATGAGCAGTTCTTC.

The CDR3 DNA sequence: TGTGCCAGCAGTTACCTAACCTCATCTAGCGGGGAGCAGTTCTTC. As protein: CASSYLTSSSGEQFF. The rearrangement joins TRBV6-5 to TRBJ2-1; 8 bases line up with TRBD2. The CDR3 sequence is 15 residues long. The V gene's germline CDR1 is MNHEY and CDR2 SVGAGI. Germline trimming cut 2 bases from V and 10 bases from J; bases unmatched to any gene: 10.

This chain's CDR3 is CASSLRDRANYGYTF. CDR3 nucleotides: TGTGCCAGCTCTCTTCGAGACAGAGCTAACTATGGCTACACCTTC. The chain links TRBV18 to TRBJ1-2; possibly TRBD1 for D (5 bases). Trimming cost V 6 bases and J 0 bases, with 14 bases left between them. This CDR3 has 15 residues. Germline values: CDR1 KGHSH, CDR2 LQKENI.

The chain uses TRBV4-2 and TRBJ2-2; 8 bases align to TRBD2. The length of the CDR3 is 18 residues. V was pared by 1 base and J by 4 bases, with 11 bases of the junction left unmatched. The germline V gene encodes CDR1 LGHNA and CDR2 YNFKEQ. CDR3 amino acids: CASSQGVGLAATTGELFF. CDR3 nucleotide sequence: TGTGCCAGCAGCCAAGGCGTTGGACTAGCAGCCACCACCGGGGAGCTGTTTTTT.

This sequence joins TRBV14 and TRBJ2-7; weak D call: TRBD2 (6 bases). The CDR3 sequence is 15 residues long. The V end lost 1 base, the J end lost 5 bases, and 15 bases lay between the germline ends. The germline CDR1 and CDR2 sequences are SGHDN and FVKESK. The CDR3 loop reads CASSQVVAAANEQYF. The CDR3 DNA follows: TGTGCCAGCAGCCAAGTCGTAGCGGCCGCCAACGAGCAGTACTTC. Full variable domain (remainder filled in from reference TRBV14 and TRBJ2-7): EAGVTQFPSHSVIEKGQTVTLRCDPISGHDNLYWYRRVMGKEIKFLLHFVKESKQDESGMPNNRFLAERTGGTYSTLKVQPAELEDSGVYFCASSQVVAAANEQYFGPGTRLTVT.

This chain connects TRBV7-2 to TRBJ2-7; 9 nucleotides line up with TRBD2. Germline V gene sequence: CDR1 SGHTA, CDR2 FQGNSA. V lost 3 bases and J lost 3; bases outside the gene matches: 9. This CDR3 contains 16 residues. CDR3 region: CASSFLGAGGIYEQYF. CDR3 bases: TGTGCCAGCAGCTTCTTAGGGGCGGGAGGGATCTACGAGCAGTACTTC.

This clone was seen a handful of times. V is TRBV2 and J is TRBJ1-4; D gene unclear. CDR3 size: 16 residues. The germline gives CDR1 SNHLY, CDR2 FYNNEI. The V end lost 6 bases, the J end lost 0 bases, and 14 bases lay between the germline ends. CDR3 sequence (DNA): TGTGCCAGCAGAGTACAGCCCGTCGCAACTAATGAAAAACTGTTTTTT. Its translation: CASRVQPVATNEKLFF.

The chain is built from TRBV18 and TRBJ2-3, with TRBD2 matching 14 bases. CDR3 size: 17 residues. V lost 4 bases, J lost 3 bases, and 6 bases stayed unmatched. Germline lookup yields CDR1 KGHSH and CDR2 LQKENI. The CDR3 DNA reads TGTGCCAGCTCACGTAAACGACTAGCGGGAGGGACAGATACGCAGTATTTT. Residues: CASSRKRLAGGTDTQYF.

The chain is built from TRBV12-3 or TRBV12-4 and TRBJ2-3; D call uncertain. V was pared by 5 bases and J by 6 bases, with 9 bases between. The length of the CDR3 is 12 residues. CDR3 bases: TGTGCCAGCAGTACAAGGGCGGATACGCAGTATTTT. It yields the protein CASSTRADTQYF.

This clone was counted once. The V gene is TRBV19, the J gene TRBJ2-3; 11 bases line up with TRBD2. This CDR3 has 16 amino acids. From germline, CDR1 is LNHDA and CDR2 SQIVND (reference sequence). Germline trimming cut 4 bases from V and 6 bases from J; bases unmatched to any gene: 9. As DNA, the CDR3 is TGTGCCAGTAGTAGGATAGCGGGAGGGCCTTCGGATACGCAGTATTTT. Its protein product is CASSRIAGGPSDTQYF. The variable domain in full, with the rest retrieved from reference TRBV19 and TRBJ2-3, is DGGITQSPKYLFRKEGQNVTLSCEQNLNHDAMYWYRQDPGQGLRLIYYSQIVNDFQKGDIAEGYSVSREKKESFPLTVTSAQKNPTAFYLCASSRIAGGPSDTQYFGPGTRLTVL.

This chain connects TRBV9 to TRBJ2-1, with TRBD2 identical over 12 bases. V shed 3 bases, J shed 8 bases, and the junction held 9 bases outside the gene matches. CDR1 and CDR2 from the germline V gene are SGDLS and YYNGEE. This CDR3 is 16 amino acids long. The CDR3 reads CASSEGAGTSGHEQFF. DNA of the CDR3: TGTGCCAGCAGCGAGGGGGCCGGGACTAGCGGGCATGAGCAGTTCTTC.

This sequence joins TRBV18 and TRBJ1-1; D might be TRBD1 (5 bases). The CDR3 sequence is 12 residues long. Between the trimmed V and J ends, which lost 1 base and 10 bases, there was a span of 10 bases. The germline V gene encodes CDR1 KGHSH and CDR2 LQKENI. CDR3 loop: CASSPRGEGAFF. CDR3 bases: TGTGCCAGCTCACCACGGGGGGAGGGAGCTTTCTTT.

The count of this clone is one. V and J are TRBV5-1 and TRBJ2-7; D is undetermined. V shed 2 bases and J shed 0 bases, with 0 bases lying between them. CDR3 length: 11 residues. Germline assignment: CDR1 SGHRS and CDR2 YFSETQ. The CDR3: CASSFSYEQYF. The CDR3 nucleotides are TGCGCCAGCAGCTTCTCCTACGAGCAGTACTTC.

The V and J genes are TRBV24-1 and TRBJ1-1; D remains unclear. V gave up 3 bases and J gave up 1 base, with 14 bases separating them. There are 16 residues in the CDR3. Looked up from germline, CDR1 is KGHDR and CDR2 is SFDVKD. CDR3 amino acids: CATSDVTGLPNTEAFF. CDR3 DNA: TGTGCCACCAGTGATGTGACCGGACTCCCGAACACTGAAGCTTTCTTT.

The rearrangement links TRBV5-1 to TRBJ1-2; 7 bases fit TRBD1. The CDR3 has 13 amino acids. With V trimmed by 2 bases and J by 4 bases, 2 bases remained unmatched. Germline V gene data show CDR1 as SGHRS and CDR2 as YFSETQ. The CDR3 loop is CASSFQGVYGYTF. CDR3 DNA sequence: TGCGCCAGCAGCTTCCAGGGGGTCTATGGCTACACCTTC.

V and J are TRBV6-5 and TRBJ2-7, with D possibly being TRBD2 (5 bases). This CDR3 has 12 residues. Trimming removed 8 bases at V and 0 bases at J, with 8 bases between. The germline V gene encodes CDR1 MNHEY and CDR2 SVGAGI. The CDR3 is CASGGYSYEQYF. The CDR3 region has the DNA TGTGCCAGCGGAGGCTACTCCTACGAGCAGTACTTC.

The genes are TRBV6-5 and TRBJ2-1; D call uncertain. Per germline, CDR1 MNHEY and CDR2 SVGAGI. V shed 8 bases and J shed 0 bases, with 11 bases lying between them. This CDR3 region has 14 residues. Here the CDR3 reads CASGISSSYNEQFF. As DNA, the CDR3 is TGTGCCAGCGGAATCAGCAGCTCCTACAATGAGCAGTTCTTC.

The J gene is TRBJ1-2, the V gene TRBV4-3, with TRBD1 as a possible D gene (5 bases). Looked up from germline, CDR1 is LGHNA and CDR2 is YSLEER. This CDR3 is built from 15 residues. Trimming cost V 1 base and J 5 bases, with 14 bases left between them. The CDR3 here is CASSQGETGSYGYTF. In DNA form, the CDR3 reads TGCGCCAGCAGCCAAGGGGAAACAGGATCATATGGCTACACCTTC.

The rearrangement joins TRBV27 to TRBJ2-1; D may be TRBD1 (5 bases). The germline gives CDR1 MNHEY, CDR2 SMNVEV (reference sequence). The CDR3 extends over 16 amino acids. Trimming took off 5 bases at V and 6 bases at J, with 20 bases between the two ends. The CDR3 DNA follows: TGTGCCAGCAGTCCGTTTGGGGCCTCCTTCGGCAATGAGCAGTTCTTC. It translates to CASSPFGASFGNEQFF.

This chain links TRBV4-3 with TRBJ2-7; 12 bases are shared with TRBD1. The CDR3 consists of 19 residues. V was pared by 0 bases and J by 3 bases, with 12 bases of the junction left unmatched. Germline V CDR1 and CDR2: LGHNA, YSLEER. CDR3 nucleotides: TGCGCCAGCAGCCAAGACGGGGACAGGGGGCAGGTACCAAACTACGAGCAGTACTTC. This translates into CASSQDGDRGQVPNYEQYF.